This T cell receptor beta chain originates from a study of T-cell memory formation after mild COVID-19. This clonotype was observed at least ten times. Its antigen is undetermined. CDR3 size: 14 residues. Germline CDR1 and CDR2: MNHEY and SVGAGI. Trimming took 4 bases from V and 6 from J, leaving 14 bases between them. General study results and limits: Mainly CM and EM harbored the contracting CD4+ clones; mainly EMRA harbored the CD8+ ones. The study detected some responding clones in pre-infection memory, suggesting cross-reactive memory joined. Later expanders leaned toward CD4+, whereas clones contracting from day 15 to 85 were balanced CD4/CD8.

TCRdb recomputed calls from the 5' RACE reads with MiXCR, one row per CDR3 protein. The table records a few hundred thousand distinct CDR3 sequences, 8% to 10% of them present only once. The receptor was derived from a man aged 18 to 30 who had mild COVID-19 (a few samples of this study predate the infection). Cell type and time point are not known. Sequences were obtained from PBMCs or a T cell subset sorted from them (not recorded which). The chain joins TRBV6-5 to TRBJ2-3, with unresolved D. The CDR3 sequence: CASSFLTLADTQYF. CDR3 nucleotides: TGTGCCAGCAGTTTTCTCACCTTAGCCGATACGCAGTATTTT.